This T cell receptor beta chain was found in a study of T cells in Graves' hyperthyroidism and ophthalmopathy (dated by TCRdb to 2018 to 2020). Turning to the overall study: Peripheral blood was collected at initial diagnosis, before any treatment. TCR V-J signatures able to tell the groups apart were searched for in a discovery cohort of approximately 95 patients, of whom more than 40 had Graves' ophthalmopathy and around 56 had stable Graves' hyperthyroidism. An independent validation cohort of about 20 hyperthyroidism patients and about 16 patients who later progressed to ophthalmopathy tested prospective prediction of ophthalmopathy. The roughly 94 discovery patients were randomly divided into training and test sets at a 7:3 ratio. In addition, the study compared T-cell repertoires in thyroid tissue and in blood from a handful of Graves' hyperthyroidism patients. Once sampling was done, hyperthyroidism patients were given methimazole at a starting dose of 30 mg daily, whereas ophthalmopathy patients were given high-dose intravenous methylprednisolone. TCR Vbeta CDR3 sequencing of some 140 peripheral blood samples (over 40 ophthalmopathy, approximately 80 hyperthyroidism and around 17 progressor patients) is reported in the paper. The paper as a whole reports these results and caveats: In validation, progression to ophthalmopathy was predicted by the model with more than 65% sensitivity and 72.22% specificity, a median of around 6.5 months before onset. In cross-validation, a model built on a 13 V-J signature told ophthalmopathy apart from stable hyperthyroidism with approximately 90% sensitivity and about 81% specificity, and in testing the same model reached 80%/75%. Most expanded thyroid clonotypes (frequency above 0.001) were also detected in blood, a finding suggesting that blood repertoires may reflect thyroid immune responses. No statistical method was used to fix the sample size in advance, and group allocation was not hidden from the investigators.

Amplification of TCR beta CDR3 regions was carried out from RNA transcripts. A first-round RT-PCR of the TCR CDR3 used the HTBI primer set with the Qiagen OneStep RT-PCR kit. A second multiplex PCR round built the libraries, followed by size selection and purification. Sequencing of the libraries was done on an Illumina HiSeq2000 using paired-end 100 bp reads. The study's processing was this. SOAPnuke was used to process the raw data, removing reads that contained adapters or uncalled bases, had a mean Phred below 15, or lacked an exact match to the constant primer or identifier. COPE v1.2.5 was used to merge the high-quality paired reads, and each unique nucleotide sequence was defined as a clonotype. MiTCR v1.1 was used to align clonotypes to the IMGT TRBV, TRBD and TRBJ reference segments. Only V-J combinations with frequency above 0.0001, covering 99% to 99.2% of repertoires, were analysed. A TCS score was defined as the ratio of F50 (clonal expansion) to E x V (chaos), with BLOSUM62-based TCRdist applied between CDR3 peptides within each V-J. Welch's t-statistics and random forest reduced 514 V-J features to roughly 13, which were used in a naive Bayes classifier (R e1071). TCRdb reprocessed the public reads (quality trimming at Q25 with fastp, clone calling with MiXCR) and kept in-frame beta chains. Under each unique CDR3 protein, matching rows form one entry showing the most common genes and DNA. What appears here as the V and J calls and clone size reflects TCRdb's work, not the paper's. The sample records more than 350,000 distinct CDR3 sequences, 13% to 15% of which are singletons. Jointly, the top ten make up roughly 21% of the sample.

This clonotype was found many times. Its antigen remains unidentified. The sample holds no much larger clone one base away, and base qualities are not on file. Moderately to severely active disease, a Clinical Activity Score of at least 3, a NOSPECS grade of at least 4, and a duration under 3 months were present in ophthalmopathy patients. Patients with uncontrolled infections, other autoimmune diseases, pregnancy or lactation were excluded. Diagnoses relied on clinical symptoms, serum thyroxine and TRAb, thyroid ultrasound and orbital computed tomography. PBMCs were isolated from roughly 10 ml of fresh peripheral blood by Ficoll-Paque density gradient centrifugation. Trizol reagent was used to extract total RNA, and RNA quality was then checked on an Agilent 2100 Bioanalyzer. The sample consisted of blood. This receptor was obtained from a woman in her 30s with Graves' ophthalmopathy.

The nucleotide sequence reads as follows: TGCGCCAGCAGCTTGCGGGGGAACGACGAGCAGTACTTC. Its translation is CASSLRGNDEQYF. The chain employs TRBV5-1 and TRBJ2-7; matching of 6 bases hints at TRBD2 as the D gene. V was cut back by 1 base and J by 5 bases, leaving a gap of 10 bases between them. Based on the germline V gene, the CDR1 and CDR2 sequences are SGHRS and YFSETQ. The CDR3 spans 13 residues, from the cysteine through the phenylalanine. Just CDR3 DNA is preserved here, 39 bases in frame from base 1.